These T cell receptor beta chains were read from a single sample in a study of Graves' ophthalmopathy and Graves' hyperthyroidism. TCRdb called the multiplex PCR reads again in MiXCR, with one record for every CDR3 protein. The sample lists fewer than 350,000 distinct CDR3 sequences; about 17% were seen once. Sequenced input: peripheral blood. The source of these receptors is an adult man with Graves' ophthalmopathy. The CDR3 runs from the conserved cysteine through the conserved F or W. The order of the fields is clone size, D gene, V gene, J gene, CDR3 length, CDR3 DNA, CDR3 protein. A D gene is named only where the DNA matches it firmly. The size of a clone is reported for some rows only, either as once, few or many, or as a class for expanded clones.

abundance: many
d_gene: NA
v_gene: TRBV27
j_gene: TRBJ2-5
len: 13
CDR3nt: TGTGCCAGCAAGGGCGGTAACCAAGAGACCCAGTACTTC
CDR3aa: CASKGGNQETQYF

abundance: many
d_gene: NA
v_gene: TRBV12-3/TRBV12-4
j_gene: TRBJ2-7
len: 14
CDR3nt: TGTGCCAGCAGTATACAGGGATACTCCTACGAGCAGTACTTC
CDR3aa: CASSIQGYSYEQYF

abundance: NA
d_gene: NA
v_gene: TRBV14
j_gene: TRBJ2-7
len: 14
CDR3nt: TGTGCCAGCAGCCAGGCCCTTCCAGGGGGGGAGCAGTACTTC
CDR3aa: CASSQALPGGEQYF

abundance: NA
d_gene: NA
v_gene: TRBV3-1
j_gene: TRBJ2-7
len: 16
CDR3nt: TGTGCCAGCAGCCGCCCTTGGGACCAAAGCTCCTACGAGCAGTACTTC
CDR3aa: CASSRPWDQSSYEQYF

abundance: many
d_gene: NA
v_gene: TRBV6-2/TRBV6-3
j_gene: TRBJ1-3
len: 16
CDR3nt: TGTGCCAGCAGTTACTCGTCCAGCTACTCTGGAAACACCATATATTTT
CDR3aa: CASSYSSSYSGNTIYF

abundance: many
d_gene: TRBD1
v_gene: TRBV28
j_gene: TRBJ1-5
len: 15
CDR3nt: TGTGCCAGCAGCGATCCGGGGACAGCAACTAAGCCCCAGCATTTT
CDR3aa: CASSDPGTATKPQHF

abundance: many
d_gene: NA
v_gene: TRBV7-2
j_gene: TRBJ2-5
len: 14
CDR3nt: TGTGCCAGCAGCTCGTACGGACAGCAAGAGACCCAGTACTTC
CDR3aa: CASSSYGQQETQYF

abundance: many
d_gene: NA
v_gene: TRBV6-5
j_gene: TRBJ1-3
len: 13
CDR3nt: TGTGCCAGCAGTTACCGGACAGAAAACACCATATATTTT
CDR3aa: CASSYRTENTIYF

abundance: many
d_gene: NA
v_gene: TRBV12-3/TRBV12-4
j_gene: TRBJ1-3
len: 16
CDR3nt: TGTGCCAGCAGTTTAGCCAGGGGACTCTCTGGAAACACCATATATTTT
CDR3aa: CASSLARGLSGNTIYF

abundance: many
d_gene: NA
v_gene: TRBV7-9
j_gene: TRBJ1-2
len: 12
CDR3nt: TGTGCCAGCAGCTTAGAGTCAGGCGCCTACACCTTC
CDR3aa: CASSLESGAYTF

abundance: NA
d_gene: TRBD2
v_gene: TRBV20-1
j_gene: TRBJ2-7
len: 16
CDR3nt: TGCAGTGCTGGAATGCCCCTAGCGGGAGGAGGGTACGAGCAGTACTTC
CDR3aa: CSAGMPLAGGGYEQYF

abundance: many
d_gene: NA
v_gene: TRBV5-1
j_gene: TRBJ1-1
len: 15
CDR3nt: TGCGCCAGCAGCTTGGCCCAGAGGGGGGCCTCTGAAGCTTTCTTT
CDR3aa: CASSLAQRGASEAFF

abundance: many
d_gene: NA
v_gene: TRBV29-1
j_gene: TRBJ2-7
len: 12
CDR3nt: TGCAGCGGAACACTTAACTCCTACGAGCAGTACTTC
CDR3aa: CSGTLNSYEQYF

abundance: many
d_gene: NA
v_gene: TRBV7-6
j_gene: TRBJ2-5
len: 15
CDR3nt: TGTGCCAGCAGCTTAGACGGGGCCGACCAAGAGACCCAGTACTTC
CDR3aa: CASSLDGADQETQYF

abundance: many
d_gene: NA
v_gene: TRBV30
j_gene: TRBJ2-7
len: 12
CDR3nt: TGTGCCTGGAGTGGGCCCAGGGACGAGCAGTACTTC
CDR3aa: CAWSGPRDEQYF

abundance: many
d_gene: TRBD2
v_gene: TRBV7-6
j_gene: TRBJ2-5
len: 18
CDR3nt: TGTGCCAGCAGCTTAGTTAAAAAACTAGCGGGAGCTGGGGAGACCCAGTACTTC
CDR3aa: CASSLVKKLAGAGETQYF

abundance: many
d_gene: TRBD1
v_gene: TRBV6-6
j_gene: TRBJ1-1
len: 16
CDR3nt: TGTGCCAGCAGTCGCGGACAGGGATGGGGGCACACTGAAGCTTTCTTT
CDR3aa: CASSRGQGWGHTEAFF

abundance: many
d_gene: TRBD2
v_gene: TRBV7-9
j_gene: TRBJ2-7
len: 15
CDR3nt: TGTGCCAGCAGCTTACTAGGACTAGCGAACTACGAGCAGTACTTC
CDR3aa: CASSLLGLANYEQYF

abundance: many
d_gene: NA
v_gene: TRBV15
j_gene: TRBJ1-2
len: 15
CDR3nt: TGTGCCACCAGCAGGGGACCCCGGATGGACTATGGCTACACCTTC
CDR3aa: CATSRGPRMDYGYTF

abundance: many
d_gene: TRBD1
v_gene: TRBV13
j_gene: TRBJ1-2
len: 15
CDR3nt: TGTGCCAGCAGCTTAGGGGACAGGGGGATCAATGGCTACACCTTC
CDR3aa: CASSLGDRGINGYTF

abundance: many
d_gene: NA
v_gene: TRBV27
j_gene: TRBJ1-5
len: 16
CDR3nt: TGTGCCAGCAGTCTCGGGACTGCGAATAGCAATCAGCCCCAGCATTTT
CDR3aa: CASSLGTANSNQPQHF

abundance: many
d_gene: TRBD1
v_gene: TRBV29-1
j_gene: TRBJ1-2
len: 13
CDR3nt: TGCAGCGTTGGACGGGGACAGGACTATGGCTACACCTTC
CDR3aa: CSVGRGQDYGYTF

abundance: many
d_gene: TRBD1
v_gene: TRBV12-3/TRBV12-4
j_gene: TRBJ1-3
len: 14
CDR3nt: TGTGCCAGCATCCAGGGGGCTGCTGGAAACACCATATATTTT
CDR3aa: CASIQGAAGNTIYF

abundance: NA
d_gene: TRBD2
v_gene: TRBV4-1
j_gene: TRBJ2-7
len: 15
CDR3nt: TGCGCCAGCAGCCCTCCGGGACTATCCTCCTACGAGCAGTACTTC
CDR3aa: CASSPPGLSSYEQYF

abundance: many
d_gene: NA
v_gene: TRBV27
j_gene: TRBJ2-5
len: 15
CDR3nt: TGTGCCAGCAGTCCGTTTTTGAGTTTCCAAGAGACCCAGTACTTC
CDR3aa: CASSPFLSFQETQYF

abundance: many
d_gene: TRBD1
v_gene: TRBV6-1
j_gene: TRBJ2-4
len: 18
CDR3nt: TGTGCCAGCAGTGAAGTATTTTCCCCGGGACAGGGGAATTCGGATGGGTACTTC
CDR3aa: CASSEVFSPGQGNSDGYF

abundance: many
d_gene: NA
v_gene: TRBV12-3/TRBV12-4
j_gene: TRBJ2-2
len: 14
CDR3nt: TGTGCCAGCAGGAGGATGTCTACCACCGGGGAGCTGTTTTTT
CDR3aa: CASRRMSTTGELFF

abundance: many
d_gene: NA
v_gene: TRBV10-3
j_gene: TRBJ2-5
len: 15
CDR3nt: TGTGCCATCAGAGCTTCCACACGATACCAAGAGACCCAGTACTTC
CDR3aa: CAIRASTRYQETQYF

abundance: NA
d_gene: NA
v_gene: TRBV6-1
j_gene: TRBJ1-5
len: 14
CDR3nt: TGTGCCACCAGGGGAATTCAATCATATCAGCCCCAGCATTTT
CDR3aa: CATRGIQSYQPQHF

abundance: many
d_gene: NA
v_gene: TRBV18
j_gene: TRBJ2-7
len: 14
CDR3nt: TGTGCCAGCTCACCAAAGGGGAGATCCTACGAGCAGTACTTC
CDR3aa: CASSPKGRSYEQYF

abundance: many
d_gene: NA
v_gene: TRBV6-5
j_gene: TRBJ2-7
len: 16
CDR3nt: TGTGCCAGCAGTTTGGGGGCCCTAAGGAGCTCCTACGAGCAGTACTTC
CDR3aa: CASSLGALRSSYEQYF

abundance: many
d_gene: TRBD2
v_gene: TRBV9
j_gene: TRBJ2-1
len: 15
CDR3nt: TGTGCCAGCAGCGTACTAGCGGGGGGAAACAATGAGCAGTTCTTC
CDR3aa: CASSVLAGGNNEQFF

abundance: many
d_gene: TRBD2
v_gene: TRBV28
j_gene: TRBJ2-5
len: 17
CDR3nt: TGTGCCAGCAGTTTGGAGGGAGGTCGGGGGGAGGATGAGACCCAGTACTTC
CDR3aa: CASSLEGGRGEDETQYF

abundance: many
d_gene: NA
v_gene: TRBV24-1
j_gene: TRBJ1-5
len: 17
CDR3nt: TGTGCCACCAGTGTCCCCGGGTTAGGTGTGAGCAATCAGCCCCAGCATTTT
CDR3aa: CATSVPGLGVSNQPQHF

abundance: NA
d_gene: NA
v_gene: TRBV6-1
j_gene: TRBJ1-2
len: 14
CDR3nt: TGTGCCAGCAGTCCTTCTGACAGCAGGTCTGGCTACACCTTC
CDR3aa: CASSPSDSRSGYTF

abundance: many
d_gene: NA
v_gene: TRBV12-3/TRBV12-4
j_gene: TRBJ1-1
len: 17
CDR3nt: TGTGCCAGCAGTTTAAATATAGGGGACTTGGGGCGGTATGAAGCTTTCTTT
CDR3aa: CASSLNIGDLGRYEAFF

abundance: many
d_gene: NA
v_gene: TRBV29-1
j_gene: TRBJ2-5
len: 13
CDR3nt: TGCAGCGTGTATGGACCGTACCAAGAGACCCAGTACTTC
CDR3aa: CSVYGPYQETQYF

abundance: many
d_gene: NA
v_gene: TRBV14
j_gene: TRBJ2-5
len: 14
CDR3nt: TGTGCCAGCAGCCAATCCTACGCCCAAGAGACCCAGTACTTC
CDR3aa: CASSQSYAQETQYF

abundance: many
d_gene: NA
v_gene: TRBV24-1
j_gene: TRBJ2-2
len: 18
CDR3nt: TGTGCCACCAGTGCCGCAGACTGGACCGGCTCTGGCACCGGGGAGCTGTTTTTT
CDR3aa: CATSAADWTGSGTGELFF

abundance: NA
d_gene: NA
v_gene: TRBV19
j_gene: TRBJ1-2
len: 16
CDR3nt: TGTGCCAGTAGTAACCCCCCAGCCCGCGGGGACTATGGCTACACCTTC
CDR3aa: CASSNPPARGDYGYTF

abundance: few
d_gene: TRBD2
v_gene: TRBV2
j_gene: TRBJ2-7
len: 15
CDR3nt: TGTGCCAGCAGTGAATTGGGGACTATGACCTACGAGCAGTACTTC
CDR3aa: CASSELGTMTYEQYF

abundance: many
d_gene: NA
v_gene: TRBV9
j_gene: TRBJ2-5
len: 15
CDR3nt: TGTGCCAGCAGCACCGGGACACTTCACCAAGAGACCCAGTACTTC
CDR3aa: CASSTGTLHQETQYF

abundance: many
d_gene: NA
v_gene: TRBV24-1
j_gene: TRBJ2-2
len: 16
CDR3nt: TGTGCCACCAGTGATTTCGGGGGTAGCGACACCGGGGAGCTGTTTTTT
CDR3aa: CATSDFGGSDTGELFF

abundance: many
d_gene: NA
v_gene: TRBV20-1
j_gene: TRBJ1-2
len: 12
CDR3nt: TGCAGTGTTGAGATGCTGATCTATGGCTACACCTTC
CDR3aa: CSVEMLIYGYTF

abundance: NA
d_gene: TRBD1
v_gene: TRBV7-6
j_gene: TRBJ2-2
len: 17
CDR3nt: TGTGCCAGCAGCTTAGACGACAGGGAAGCGAACACCGGGGAGCTGTTTTTT
CDR3aa: CASSLDDREANTGELFF

abundance: NA
d_gene: TRBD1
v_gene: TRBV6-1
j_gene: TRBJ1-5
len: 14
CDR3nt: TGTGCCAGCAGTAAAGGGACAGGCAATCAGCCCCAGCATTTT
CDR3aa: CASSKGTGNQPQHF

abundance: many
d_gene: NA
v_gene: TRBV28
j_gene: TRBJ2-7
len: 15
CDR3nt: TGTGCCAGCAGCCGGACATCATTGGGCTTCTACGAGCAGTACTTC
CDR3aa: CASSRTSLGFYEQYF

abundance: NA
d_gene: NA
v_gene: TRBV10-3
j_gene: TRBJ1-2
len: 14
CDR3nt: TGTGCCATCAGTGAGTCGCGGGCTAACTATGGCTACACCTTC
CDR3aa: CAISESRANYGYTF

abundance: many
d_gene: NA
v_gene: TRBV2
j_gene: TRBJ1-6
len: 11
CDR3nt: TGTGCCAGCAGTCAAACAGGGCCCCTCCACTTT
CDR3aa: CASSQTGPLHF

abundance: many
d_gene: NA
v_gene: TRBV3-1
j_gene: TRBJ1-5
len: 16
CDR3nt: TGTGCCAGCAGCCAGGACAGAATTCCTAGCAATCAGCCCCAGCATTTT
CDR3aa: CASSQDRIPSNQPQHF

abundance: many
d_gene: NA
v_gene: TRBV6-4
j_gene: TRBJ1-5
len: 13
CDR3nt: TGTGCCAGCAGTGATTCCTTTAATCAGCCCCAGCATTTT
CDR3aa: CASSDSFNQPQHF